These 6 T cell receptor beta chains came from one sample sequenced in a study of blood T cell repertoires in COVID-19. The assay was immunoSEQ multiplex PCR, and TCRdb's table has in-frame clones only and misses some. The table shows 200,000 to 250,000 clones, with roughly 87% occurring only once. Sequenced: PBMCs or T cells enriched from blood (not recorded which). The receptors were sampled from a woman aged 30 to 39 with acute COVID-19.

The chain carries TRBV7-9 and TRBJ2-3; tentative D call: TRBD1 (5 bases). V lost 5 bases, J lost 0 bases, and 6 bases lay in between. CDR1 and CDR2 from the germline V gene are SEHNR and FQNEAQ (reference sequence). This CDR3 contains 13 residues. The CDR3, as DNA: TGTGCCAGCAGCGACAGTAGCACAGATACGCAGTATTTT. It encodes CASSDSSTDTQYF.

In this sample, this clone turned up a few times. CDR3 amino acids: CASSLEVWGQGRETQYF. The CDR3 coding sequence is TGTGCCAGCAGCTTAGAAGTTTGGGGGCAGGGTAGGGAGACCCAGTACTTC. The chain couples TRBV7-2 to TRBJ2-5; maybe TRBD1 (6 bases). V was shortened by 1 base and J by 5 bases, with 20 bases between the two germline ends. The CDR3 sequence is 17 residues long. Germline assignment: CDR1 SGHTA and CDR2 FQGNSA.

The J gene is TRBJ2-2, the V gene TRBV7-9; 7 positions match TRBD1. With V trimmed by 8 bases and J by 1 base, 7 bases remained unmatched. The CDR3 is 15 amino acids. Germline CDR1 and CDR2: SEHNR and FQNEAQ (reference sequence). CDR3 residues: CASHLAGGNTGELFF. CDR3 in DNA: TGTGCCAGCCATTTGGCAGGGGGGAACACCGGGGAGCTGTTTTTT.

This clone came up once. This chain connects TRBV5-1 to TRBJ1-1; no definite D call. The germline gives CDR1 SGHRS, CDR2 YFSETQ. V lost 4 bases to trimming and J lost 1 base, with 8 bases between them. There are 13 residues in the CDR3. CDR3 in amino acids: CASSPQENTEAFF. CDR3 nucleotide sequence: TGCGCCAGCAGCCCTCAGGAGAACACTGAAGCTTTCTTT.

Turning to this clone: Other nucleotide sequences from this sample produce the same CDR3. The V gene is TRBV6-5, the J gene TRBJ2-7; 7 nucleotides align to TRBD1. This CDR3 is 14 amino acids long. Looked up from germline, CDR1 is MNHEY and CDR2 is SVGAGI. V shed 6 bases, J shed 2 bases, and the junction held 7 bases outside the gene matches. CDR3 nucleotides: TGTGCCAGCAGCTTCCGGGACAGAGCCTACGAGCAGTACTTC. Translating it yields CASSFRDRAYEQYF.

V gene TRBV19 combines with J gene TRBJ1-2; possibly TRBD1 for D (6 bases). V lost 7 bases, J lost 7 bases, and 13 bases lay in between. The CDR3 spans 12 residues. The germline gives CDR1 LNHDA, CDR2 SQIVND (reference sequence). In DNA, the CDR3 is TGTGCCAGTATGGCGGGGGCCAGTGGCTACACCTTC. Translation gives CASMAGASGYTF. Based on the CDR3 plus reference TRBV19 and TRBJ1-2, the full variable domain is DGGITQSPKYLFRKEGQNVTLSCEQNLNHDAMYWYRQDPGQGLRLIYYSQIVNDFQKGDIAEGYSVSREKKESFPLTVTSAQKNPTAFYLCASMAGASGYTFGSGTRLTVV.